This T cell receptor beta chain emerged from a study of T cell responses to AZD1222 COVID-19 vaccine. Notes on this clone: The antigen remains undetermined.

Trimming took off 0 bases at V and 2 bases at J, with 11 bases between the two ends. The CDR3 has 15 amino acids. The germline gives CDR1 SGHRS, CDR2 YFSETQ. Overall study findings and caveats: Possibly, clonal diversity was underestimated; donors were largely white British and included more females.

Using immunoSEQ multiplex PCR, the repertoire was profiled, and TCRdb retains in-frame clones only, with some absent. This sample has approximately 100,000 clones, with approximately 87% found just once. The receptor was derived from an adult in good health. Here the sequenced sample was peripheral blood, taken on day 0 of AZD1222 vaccination. The V call is TRBV5-1, the J call TRBJ2-5; TRBD1 might be the D (5 bases). The CDR3 coding sequence is TGCGCCAGCAGCTTGGAGGTGACAGAACAAGAGACCCAGTACTTC. Encoded protein: CASSLEVTEQETQYF.